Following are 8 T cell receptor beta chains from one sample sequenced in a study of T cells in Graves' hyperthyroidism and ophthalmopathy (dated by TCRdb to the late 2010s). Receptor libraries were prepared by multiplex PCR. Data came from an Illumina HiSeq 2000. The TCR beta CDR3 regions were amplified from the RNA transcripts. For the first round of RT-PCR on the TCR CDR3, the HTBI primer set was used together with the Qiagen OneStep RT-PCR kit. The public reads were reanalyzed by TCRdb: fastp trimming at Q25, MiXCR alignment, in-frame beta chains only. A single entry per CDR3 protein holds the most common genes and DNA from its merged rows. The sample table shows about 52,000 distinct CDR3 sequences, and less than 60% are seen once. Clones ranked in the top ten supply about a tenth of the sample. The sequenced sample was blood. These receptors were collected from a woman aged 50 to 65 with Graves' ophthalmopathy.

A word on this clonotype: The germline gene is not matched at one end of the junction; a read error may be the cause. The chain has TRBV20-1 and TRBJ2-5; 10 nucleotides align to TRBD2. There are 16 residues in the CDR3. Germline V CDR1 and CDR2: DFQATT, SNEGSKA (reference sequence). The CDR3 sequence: CSANPPELAGQETQCF. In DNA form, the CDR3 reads TGCAGTGCTAACCCTCCCGAACTAGCGGGGCAAGAGACCCAGTGCTTC.

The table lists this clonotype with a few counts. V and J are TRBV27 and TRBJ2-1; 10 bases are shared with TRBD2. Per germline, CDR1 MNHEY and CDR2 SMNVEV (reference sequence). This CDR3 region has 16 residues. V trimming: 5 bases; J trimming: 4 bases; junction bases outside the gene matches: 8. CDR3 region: CASSPSTSGVYNEQFF. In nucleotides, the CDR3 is TGTGCCAGCAGTCCCTCCACTAGCGGGGTATACAATGAGCAGTTCTTC.

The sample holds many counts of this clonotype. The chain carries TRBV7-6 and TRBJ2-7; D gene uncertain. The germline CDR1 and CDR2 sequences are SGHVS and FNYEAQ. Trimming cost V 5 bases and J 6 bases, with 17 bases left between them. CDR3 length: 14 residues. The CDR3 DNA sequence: TGTGCCAGCAGCCCAGACACCTGGGCCTTCGAGCAGTACTTC. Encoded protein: CASSPDTWAFEQYF.

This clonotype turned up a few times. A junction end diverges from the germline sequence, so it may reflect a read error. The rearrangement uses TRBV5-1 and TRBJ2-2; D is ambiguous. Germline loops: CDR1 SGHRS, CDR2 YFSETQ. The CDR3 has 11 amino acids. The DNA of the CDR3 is TGTGCCAGCAGCTTAGCAGGGGAGCTGTTTTTT. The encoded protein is CASSLAGELFF.

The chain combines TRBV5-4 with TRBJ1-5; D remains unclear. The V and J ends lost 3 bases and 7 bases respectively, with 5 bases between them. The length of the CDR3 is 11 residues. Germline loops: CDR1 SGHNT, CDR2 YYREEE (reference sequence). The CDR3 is CASSCGQPQHF. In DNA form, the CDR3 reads TGTGCCAGCAGCTGCGGACAGCCCCAGCATTTT.

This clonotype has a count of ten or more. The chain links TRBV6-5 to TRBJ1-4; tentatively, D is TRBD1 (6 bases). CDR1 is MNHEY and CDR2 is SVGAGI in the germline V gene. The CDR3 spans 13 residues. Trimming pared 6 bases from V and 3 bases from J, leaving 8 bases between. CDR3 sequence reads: CASRDSPNEKLFF. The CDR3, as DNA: TGTGCCAGCAGGGACAGCCCTAATGAAAAACTGTTTTTT.

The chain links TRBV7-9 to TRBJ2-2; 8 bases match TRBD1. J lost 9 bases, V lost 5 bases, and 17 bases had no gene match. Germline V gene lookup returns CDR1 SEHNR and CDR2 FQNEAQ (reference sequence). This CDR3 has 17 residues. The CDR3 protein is CASSQETARDRPRELFF. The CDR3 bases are TGTGCCAGCAGCCAAGAAACTGCCCGGGACAGGCCAAGGGAGCTGTTTTTT. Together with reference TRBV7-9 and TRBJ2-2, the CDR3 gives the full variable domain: DTGVSQNPRHKITKRGQNVTFRCDPISEHNRLYWYRQTLGQGPEFLTYFQNEAQLEKSRLLSDRFSAERPKGSFSTLEIQRTEQGDSAMYLCASSQETARDRPRELFFGEGSRLTVL.

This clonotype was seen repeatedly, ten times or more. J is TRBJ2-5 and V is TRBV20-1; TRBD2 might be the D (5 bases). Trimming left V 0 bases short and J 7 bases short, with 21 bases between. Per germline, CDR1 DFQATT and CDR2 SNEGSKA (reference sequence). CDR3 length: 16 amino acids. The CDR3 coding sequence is TGCAGTGCTAGAGATCCGTTCGGGAACCAGGAGTGGACCCAGTACTTC. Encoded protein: CSARDPFGNQEWTQYF.